This paragraph covers one TCR beta chain sequence. Sample-barcoded 5' priming and a J-beta primer mix drove a second PCR of about 6 to 11 cycles. TCRdb re-called the 5' RACE reads through MiXCR, storing one row per CDR3 protein. The repertoire holds some 760,000 distinct CDR3 sequences, with around 25% as singletons. This sample stems from a study of blood T cells in healthy people across ages. Separately, the same data were catalogued under a study of T cells of mothers and their children. That report notes: There were over 9.5 million TCR beta CDR3 reads from each mother and a few million from each child.

The receptor was derived from a boy between 5 and 17 years old in good health. Material for sequencing was blood.

The CDR3 loop reads CASSFLLERAADTQYF. CDR3 nucleotide sequence: TGTGCCAGCAGCTTCCTACTGGAGCGGGCTGCAGATACGCAGTATTTT. The V call is TRBV7-8, the J call TRBJ2-3; a possible D gene is TRBD2 (6 bases). V lost 3 bases and J lost 4, with 17 bases in between. Germline V lookup: CDR1 SGHVS, CDR2 FQNEAQ. This CDR3 spans 16 amino acids.